A selection of T cell receptor beta chains follows, all from one sample in a study of metastatic and nonmetastatic thyroid tumors. Using MiXCR, TCRdb reanalyzed the PCR reads. The sample shows about 17,000 clones, 28% of them seen only once. Sequences were obtained from tumor tissue. These receptors were taken from a female donor with papillary thyroid cancer or a benign thyroid nodule (not recorded which). Some clones in this sample may be carry-over from other donors' samples. CDR3s include the opening cysteine and the closing phenylalanine or tryptophan. The order of the fields is V gene, J gene, D gene, CDR3 protein. D genes are given only for firm matches.

>TRBV19|TRBJ2-1|TRBD2
CASSIGLAGGPGSYNEQFF
>TRBV20-1|TRBJ2-1|.
CSAMAASRLDNEQFF
>TRBV20-1|TRBJ2-1|TRBD2
CSASPLAGRTYNEQFF
>TRBV28|TRBJ1-6|.
CANSAGQSNSPLHF
>TRBV7-3|TRBJ2-3|.
CASSLGVLAPSTDTQYF
>TRBV20-1|TRBJ1-6|TRBD1
CSAISGTGQSPLHF
>TRBV7-2|TRBJ2-7|.
CASSGQWGTPYEQYF
>TRBV11-2|TRBJ2-7|TRBD1
CASSALRDRVYEQYF
>TRBV3-1|TRBJ2-5|TRBD1
CASSQASRGWYFEETQYF
>TRBV11-3|TRBJ1-2|.
CASSLSGGWVNYGYTF
>TRBV5-1|TRBJ1-2|.
CASSLWTFYGYTF
>TRBV5-6|TRBJ1-2|TRBD1
CASSTPGQDYGYTF
>TRBV30|TRBJ2-7|TRBD1
CAWSTGTGVVHEQYF
>TRBV24-1|TRBJ2-7|.
CATSEPRTVKSSYEQYF
>TRBV30|TRBJ2-1|TRBD1
CAWRRTGGTYNEQFF
>TRBV18|TRBJ2-5|TRBD1
CASPLGTGGIGTQYF
>TRBV12-3/TRBV12-4|TRBJ1-1|.
CASSQTVNTEAFF
>TRBV6-2/TRBV6-3|TRBJ1-5|TRBD1
CASSLLDRGNQPQHF
>TRBV18|TRBJ2-7|.
CARSPENGGAERPLSYEQYF
>TRBV9|TRBJ2-1|TRBD2
CASSVAGTSVDEQFF
>TRBV3-1|TRBJ2-7|TRBD2
CASSQVAGGLSYEQYF
>TRBV30|TRBJ1-1|.
CAWSFGKTEAFF
>TRBV2|TRBJ2-7|.
CASSEVPMRDISYEQYF
>TRBV18|TRBJ1-1|.
CASSQTGTQNTEAFF
>TRBV14|TRBJ2-5|TRBD2
CASSHAPGLAGVETQYF
>TRBV20-1|TRBJ1-5|.
CSARGGGQYQPQHF
>TRBV2|TRBJ2-4|.
CASRRGPEDIQYF
>TRBV11-2|TRBJ2-7|.
CASSLGGTDWAYEQYF
>TRBV5-1|TRBJ1-4|.
CASSPGGARNEKLFF
>TRBV30|TRBJ1-3|.
CAWRQSSGNTIYF
>TRBV29-1|TRBJ1-3|TRBD1
CSCQGVAGNTIYF
>TRBV10-3|TRBJ2-7|.
CAIGVGLSSTYDQYF
>TRBV6-1|TRBJ1-4|TRBD1
CASSEGQGAEKLFF
>TRBV24-1|TRBJ1-5|TRBD1
CATSARQGNNQPQHF
>TRBV30|TRBJ1-1|TRBD1
CAFIDREGGSEAFF
>TRBV5-6|TRBJ1-5|.
CASSFGAGLDQPQHF
>TRBV6-1|TRBJ2-2|.
CASTGPGAGELFF
>TRBV2|TRBJ2-5|.
CASSVFGSGETQYF
>TRBV5-1|TRBJ1-1|.
CASSETDSYTEAFF
>TRBV5-1|TRBJ2-5|.
CASSEGRRETQYF
>TRBV6-1|TRBJ2-1|TRBD2
CASRVTSGSVHEQFF
>TRBV2|TRBJ2-3|.
CASSETGSSTDTQYF
>TRBV30|TRBJ2-5|TRBD1
CAWRTGGAKTQYF
>TRBV20-1|TRBJ1-6|.
CSAYLTGDNSPLHF
>TRBV4-1|TRBJ1-6|.
CASSQDEYSPYNSPLHF
>TRBV9|TRBJ2-7|.
CASGRGGGYEQYF
>TRBV6-1|TRBJ1-4|TRBD1
CASSVFGTGDEKLFF
>TRBV12-3/TRBV12-4|TRBJ2-1|.
CASSLNNEQFF
>TRBV2|TRBJ2-7|.
CASSGDTSYEQYF
>TRBV10-1|TRBJ2-5|.
CASSDPKDHNQETQYF
>TRBV15|TRBJ1-2|TRBD1
CATSRGGTGEIYGYTF
>TRBV20-1|TRBJ1-6|.
CSAPPIGLSSYNSPLHF
>TRBV5-5|TRBJ2-7|TRBD2
CASSQLSGRGDEQYF
>TRBV12-3/TRBV12-4|TRBJ2-3|.
CASSLLAPRTDTQYF
>TRBV20-1|TRBJ1-1|.
CSARSRDTEAFF
>TRBV11-2|TRBJ2-5|.
CASSLDLGGFQETQYF
>TRBV28|TRBJ2-5|.
CASSFAGSQETQYF
>TRBV6-1|TRBJ2-7|TRBD1
CASSVTEDRGNEQYF
>TRBV7-3|TRBJ1-3|.
CASRPGVGSHNLSAGNTIYF
>TRBV30|TRBJ1-1|.
CAWTGATVNTEAFF